Shown below are 20 T cell receptor beta chains from a single sample sequenced in a study of T cell changes during pregnancy in multiple sclerosis. Assay used: immunoSEQ multiplex PCR; TCRdb lists only in-frame clones, some missing. The sample yields 70,000 to 100,000 clones, 85% to 95% seen once. The sequences come from peripheral blood, collected in the third trimester of pregnancy. The receptors derive from a female donor in good health, enrolled as a control in a pregnancy study.

This chain joins TRBV11-1 and TRBJ1-2, with D possibly matching TRBD1 (5 bases). V gave up 5 bases and J gave up 5 bases, with 15 bases separating them. Germline CDR1 SGHAT, CDR2 FQDESV (reference sequence). CDR3 length equals 14 residues. The CDR3 here is CASSPDPTDYGYTF. CDR3 coding DNA: TGTGCCAGCAGCCCTGACCCGACAGATTATGGCTACACCTTC.

V and J are TRBV7-8 and TRBJ2-7; 9 positions agree with TRBD1. V lost 1 base and J lost 0; bases outside the gene matches: 7. The length of the CDR3 is 17 residues. Per germline, CDR1 SGHVS and CDR2 FQNEAQ. The CDR3 spells CASSLGGATGGSYEQYF. CDR3 nucleotide sequence: TGTGCCAGCAGCTTAGGGGGGGCGACAGGGGGCTCCTACGAGCAGTACTTC.

The chain employs TRBV18 and TRBJ1-2; 7 bases map to TRBD1. Trimming at V came to 7 bases and at J to 4 bases, leaving 6 bases not matched to a gene. CDR1 KGHSH and CDR2 LQKENI come from the germline V gene. CDR3 length: 13 residues. CDR3 nucleotide sequence: TGTGCCAGCTTCCCCGGGACAGCCTATGGCTACACCTTC. It is translated as CASFPGTAYGYTF.

The chain couples TRBV10-3 to TRBJ1-1; no definite D call. Per the germline V gene, CDR1 is ENHRY and CDR2 is SYGVKD. This CDR3 contains 14 residues. Trimming removed 0 bases from V and 6 bases from J, with 11 bases in between. This CDR3 reads CAISESTRPPEAFF. As DNA, the CDR3 is TGTGCCATCAGTGAGTCGACTCGACCGCCTGAAGCTTTCTTT.

This chain uses TRBV7-2 with TRBJ1-2; maybe TRBD1 (5 bases). The germline CDR1 and CDR2 sequences are SGHTA and FQGNSA. The CDR3 sequence is 14 residues long. The germline V and J ends were trimmed by 3 bases and 0 bases, with 8 bases remaining between them. CDR3 coding DNA: TGTGCCAGCAGCTTCAGGGAAACTAACTATGGCTACACCTTC. Protein: CASSFRETNYGYTF. Full variable domain (missing parts from reference TRBV7-2 and TRBJ1-2): GAGVSQSPSNKVTEKGKDVELRCDPISGHTALYWYRQSLGQGLEFLIYFQGNSAPDKSGLPSDRFSAERTGGSVSTLTIQRTQQEDSAVYLCASSFRETNYGYTFGSGTRLTVV.

The chain combines TRBV6-5 with TRBJ1-2; D possibly corresponds to TRBD1 (6 bases). The CDR3 extends over 13 amino acids. Germline-derived CDR1 and CDR2 are MNHEY and SVGAGI. The V and J ends lost 5 bases and 6 bases respectively, with 13 bases between them. The CDR3 DNA is TGTGCCAGCAGTAGGGGGTCAGGGGATGGCTACACCTTC. This gives the protein CASSRGSGDGYTF.

This clone has only one observation. V usage is TRBV2 and J usage is TRBJ2-1, with D possibly TRBD2 on 5 matching bases. V lost 6 bases, J lost 10 bases, and 10 bases lay in between. The CDR3 has 11 amino acids. Germline V lookup: CDR1 SNHLY, CDR2 FYNNEI. The CDR3 sequence: CASSVGGEQFF. The CDR3 nucleotides are TGTGCCAGCAGCGTTGGAGGAGAGCAGTTCTTC.

The chain couples TRBV2 to TRBJ2-7; D remains ambiguous. Germline lookup yields CDR1 SNHLY and CDR2 FYNNEI. The CDR3 covers 13 residues. V shed 5 bases and J shed 6 bases, with 14 bases lying between them. The DNA for the CDR3 is TGTGCCAGCAGTAACACGGAACCGGGCGAGCAGTACTTC. Translation gives CASSNTEPGEQYF.

This clone occurred once. The same CDR3 can be traced to other DNA sequences in this sample. The gene calls are TRBV5-1 and TRBJ2-1; 7 bases match TRBD1. CDR1 is SGHRS and CDR2 is YFSETQ in the germline V gene. There are 14 residues in the CDR3. J was trimmed by 4 bases and V by 3 bases; bases with no gene match: 4. The CDR3 region is CASSSAGGYNEQFF. Written as DNA, the CDR3 is TGCGCCAGCAGCTCGGCAGGGGGTTACAATGAGCAGTTCTTC.

This chain connects TRBV27 to TRBJ2-7; D gene unclear. V was cut by 2 bases and J by 5 bases, with 13 bases left in between. The germline CDR1 and CDR2 sequences are MNHEY and SMNVEV (reference sequence). The CDR3 runs 14 residues. The CDR3 coding sequence is TGTGCCAGCAGTTTAAGCAGGCCCCCCAACGAGCAGTACTTC. Encoded protein: CASSLSRPPNEQYF.

The chain joins TRBV6-1 to TRBJ2-7; 7 bases agree with TRBD2. The CDR3 extends over 15 amino acids. From germline, CDR1 is MNHNS and CDR2 SASEGT. V lost 2 bases and J lost 0; bases outside the gene matches: 4. CDR3 coding DNA: TGTGCCAGCAGTGAAAGCATAGCGGGCTCCTACGAGCAGTACTTC. Protein product: CASSESIAGSYEQYF.

The genes are TRBV7-7 and TRBJ2-7; the match to TRBD2 covers 8 bases. V was pared by 1 base and J by 3 bases, with 2 bases of the junction left unmatched. This CDR3 has 14 amino acids. CDR1 SSHAT and CDR2 FNYEAQ come from the germline V gene (reference sequence). CDR3 sequence reads: CASSLGSGDYEQYF. The CDR3, as DNA: TGTGCCAGCAGCTTAGGTAGCGGGGACTACGAGCAGTACTTC. The whole variable domain, filled in from reference TRBV7-7 and TRBJ2-7, reads GAGVSQSPRYKVTKRGQDVTLRCDPISSHATLYWYQQALGQGPEFLTYFNYEAQPDKSGLPSDRFSAERPEGSISTLTIQRTEQRDSAMYRCASSLGSGDYEQYFGPGTRLTVT.

V usage is TRBV7-2 and J usage is TRBJ2-2, with D possibly TRBD2 on 5 matching bases. The CDR3 is 14 residues long. With 4 bases removed from V and 1 base from J, the gap between germline ends came to 7 bases. The V gene's germline CDR1 is SGHTA and CDR2 FQGNSA. The CDR3 here is CASSSRVNTGELFF. Here the CDR3 DNA reads TGTGCCAGCAGCTCGCGGGTGAACACCGGGGAGCTGTTTTTT.

The chain has TRBV5-6 and TRBJ2-5, with TRBD1 identical over 9 bases. In germline, CDR1 is SGHDT, CDR2 YYEEEE. This CDR3 is 14 amino acids long. The trim removed 2 bases at V and 5 bases at J, leaving 4 bases unmatched. DNA for the CDR3: TGTGCCAGCAGCTTACAGGGGGCGGTGGAGACCCAGTACTTC. Translating it yields CASSLQGAVETQYF.

The chain carries TRBV2 and TRBJ2-7; a weak D match, TRBD2 (7 bases). The CDR3 has 12 amino acids. V lost 6 bases and J 6 bases, leaving 12 bases between the germline ends. Germline CDR1 is SNHLY and CDR2 is FYNNEI. The chain's CDR3 is CASRGGPREQYF. The DNA of the CDR3 is TGTGCCAGCAGGGGGGGGCCGCGCGAGCAGTACTTC.

The genes are TRBV28 and TRBJ2-5, with 9 nucleotides matching TRBD1. Per the germline V gene, CDR1 is MDHEN and CDR2 is SYDVKM. This CDR3 is 16 amino acids long. Trimming removed 6 bases from V and 1 base from J; junction bases left unmatched: 9. This CDR3 reads CASRHSTGGIQETQYF. The CDR3 DNA follows: TGTGCCAGCAGGCACTCGACAGGGGGAATCCAAGAGACCCAGTACTTC.

This chain joins TRBV15 and TRBJ1-3; TRBD1 matches at 7 bases. The CDR3 consists of 17 residues. V shed 2 bases, J shed 0 bases, and the junction held 7 bases outside the gene matches. The V gene's germline CDR1 is LNHNV and CDR2 YYDKDF (reference sequence). This CDR3 is CATSRFHRGSSGNTIYF. The CDR3 nucleotides are TGTGCCACCAGCAGATTTCACAGGGGATCCTCTGGAAACACCATATATTTT.

The V call is TRBV6-5, the J call TRBJ1-2; 10 nucleotides agree with TRBD1. Germline V CDR1 and CDR2: MNHEY, SVGAGI. CDR3 size: 15 residues. V dropped 8 bases and J dropped 4; count of bases not matched to a gene: 10. The CDR3 nucleotides read TGTGCCAGCCTTGGGGACAGGGGTCTAGGCTATGGCTACACCTTC. It encodes CASLGDRGLGYGYTF.

The chain is built from TRBV29-1 and TRBJ2-7; 16 positions match TRBD2. CDR3 length: 18 residues. CDR1 is SQVTM and CDR2 is ANQGSEA in the germline V gene. The V segment lost 1 base and the J segment 3 bases; nucleotides outside the gene matches: 9. CDR3 DNA sequence: TGCAGCGTTGAAGTCCCCGGGACTAGCGGGAGGGCCCTCTACGAGCAGTACTTC. Residues: CSVEVPGTSGRALYEQYF.

V is TRBV27 and J is TRBJ2-3; TRBD2 matches 11 bases. V dropped 8 bases and J dropped 4; count of bases not matched to a gene: 11. CDR1 is MNHEY, CDR2 SMNVEV, per germline (reference sequence). The CDR3 covers 16 residues. CDR3 region: CASAQLAGGSADTQYF. The CDR3, as DNA: TGTGCCAGCGCCCAGCTAGCGGGAGGTAGCGCAGATACGCAGTATTTT.